What follows are 21 T cell receptor beta chains derived from one specimen sequenced in a study of T cell responses to AZD1222 COVID-19 vaccine (dated by TCRdb to the early 2020s). Receptor amplification or capture employed the immunoSEQ multiplex PCR assay. TCRdb limited this immuneACCESS table to in-frame rearrangements with V and J called. A share of clones is missing; checked studies link under half to unresolved V genes, and the rest is unexplained. In this sample the table shows approximately 270,000 clones, 90% to 95% of which occur a single time. The ten most abundant clones make up about 0.5% of the sample. Sample time point, as interpreted from the label and publication: about 28 days (+/-7) after the second vaccine dose. This specimen was peripheral blood, taken 28 days after the second AZD1222 dose. The origin of the receptors is an adult who received the AZD1222 COVID-19 vaccine.

This clone was seen a single time. The V gene is TRBV7-2, the J gene TRBJ2-1, with D possibly being TRBD1 (6 bases). V lost 1 base and J 1 base, leaving 8 bases between the germline ends. The CDR3 contains 15 residues. CDR1 SGHTA and CDR2 FQGNSA come from the germline V gene. The CDR3 loop reads CASSLGQGSYNEQFF. The DNA of the CDR3 is TGTGCCAGCAGCTTAGGTCAGGGGTCCTACAATGAGCAGTTCTTC.

The J gene is TRBJ2-7, the V gene TRBV5-1; D is ambiguous. This CDR3 has 14 residues. Germline CDR1 SGHRS, CDR2 YFSETQ. Trimming stripped 1 base from V and 3 bases from J, with 11 bases between. The CDR3 here is CASSLSYIHYEQYF. The CDR3 DNA is TGCGCCAGCAGCTTGTCGTACATACACTACGAGCAGTACTTC.

The rearrangement uses TRBV12-3 or TRBV12-4 and TRBJ1-1; perhaps TRBD1 as D (5 bases). The CDR3 has 13 amino acids. Trimming took off 6 bases at V and 4 bases at J, with 12 bases between the two ends. CDR3 loop: CASRGRGGTEAFF. Written as DNA, the CDR3 is TGTGCCAGCAGGGGAAGGGGCGGCACTGAAGCTTTCTTT.

A single count supports this clone. The chain links TRBV5-1 to TRBJ2-7; TRBD1 matches 8 bases. There are 14 residues in the CDR3. Trimming cost V 1 base and J 2 bases; bases outside gene matches: 2. Germline assignment: CDR1 SGHRS and CDR2 YFSETQ. This chain's CDR3 is CASSLTGGPYEQYF. Written as DNA, the CDR3 is TGCGCCAGCAGCTTGACAGGGGGTCCCTACGAGCAGTACTTC.

The CDR3 loop is CSASPGDYGYTF. DNA of the CDR3: TGCAGTGCTAGTCCAGGGGACTATGGCTACACCTTC. The genes are TRBV20-1 and TRBJ1-2, with D perhaps matching TRBD1 (6 bases). With 3 bases removed from V and 3 bases from J, the gap between germline ends came to 8 bases. Germline V lookup: CDR1 DFQATT, CDR2 SNEGSKA (reference sequence). The CDR3 has 12 amino acids.

The chain combines TRBV9 with TRBJ1-3, with D tentatively TRBD1 (6 bases). Germline lookup yields CDR1 SGDLS and CDR2 YYNGEE. The CDR3 consists of 16 residues. Trimming removed 4 bases from V and 2 bases from J, with 16 bases in between. The CDR3 DNA reads TGTGCCAGCAGCTCCCGAGGCGGGACAACTGGAAACACCATATATTTT. Its translation: CASSSRGGTTGNTIYF.

This rearrangement joins TRBV7-9 to TRBJ2-7, with D perhaps TRBD2 (5 bases). The CDR3 totals 18 residues. Germline loops: CDR1 SEHNR, CDR2 FQNEAQ (reference sequence). V lost 4 bases and J lost 4, with 26 bases in between. CDR3 amino acids: CASSSNTPGLTLIYEQYF. CDR3 bases: TGTGCCAGCAGCTCAAACACTCCGGGATTGACCCTAATTTACGAGCAGTACTTC.

The chain links TRBV5-1 to TRBJ2-7; tentatively, D is TRBD1 or TRBD2 (6 bases each). Trimming pared 4 bases from V and 6 bases from J, leaving 17 bases between. Germline V lookup: CDR1 SGHRS, CDR2 YFSETQ. This CDR3 has 14 amino acids. CDR3 loop: CASSLQGGVGEQYF. DNA of the CDR3: TGCGCCAGCAGCCTACAGGGAGGCGTGGGCGAGCAGTACTTC.

This chain joins TRBV15 and TRBJ2-1; 14 bases are a match to TRBD2. Germline V lookup: CDR1 LNHNV, CDR2 YYDKDF (reference sequence). This CDR3 comprises 19 residues. Losses at the gene ends were 1 base for V and 6 bases for J; bases not matched to a gene: 11. The CDR3 DNA sequence: TGTGCCACCAGCAGAGTGCGCGGTCGACTAGCGGGAGGGCTCAATGAGCAGTTCTTC. Translating gives CATSRVRGRLAGGLNEQFF.

V and J are TRBV7-8 and TRBJ2-1; possibly TRBD1 for D (5 bases). CDR1 SGHVS and CDR2 FQNEAQ come from the germline V gene. Deletions cut 5 bases from V and 5 bases from J, with 13 bases between. There are 14 residues in the CDR3. CDR3 residues: CASSPRQGNNEQFF. In DNA form, the CDR3 reads TGTGCCAGCAGCCCCCGTCAGGGAAACAATGAGCAGTTCTTC.

This chain links TRBV5-4 with TRBJ2-1; TRBD1 matches 9 bases. The V gene's germline CDR1 is SGHNT and CDR2 YYREEE (reference sequence). V was pared by 4 bases and J by 9 bases, with 11 bases of the junction left unmatched. This CDR3 has 15 amino acids. The CDR3 here is CASSGRDRVIGEQFF. The CDR3, as DNA: TGTGCCAGCAGCGGCCGGGACAGGGTCATTGGTGAGCAGTTCTTC.

The chain combines TRBV5-1 with TRBJ2-3; 10 bases line up with TRBD1. This CDR3 spans 14 amino acids. V trimming: 5 bases; J trimming: 14 bases; junction bases outside the gene matches: 14. Germline V gene data show CDR1 as SGHRS and CDR2 as YFSETQ. CDR3 protein: CASSSTGGRYAGYF. In nucleotides, the CDR3 is TGCGCCAGCAGTTCGACAGGGGGCAGATACGCTGGGTATTTT.

This rearrangement joins TRBV6-1 to TRBJ2-5; 8 bases agree with TRBD2. Trimming cost V 2 bases and J 1 base; bases outside gene matches: 6. Germline V lookup: CDR1 MNHNS, CDR2 SASEGT. The CDR3 is 16 residues long. The CDR3 loop is CASSEKWRGAQETQYF. CDR3 DNA sequence: TGTGCCAGCAGTGAAAAATGGCGGGGGGCCCAAGAGACCCAGTACTTC.

The chain carries TRBV6-5 and TRBJ1-2; 8 nucleotides agree with TRBD1. This CDR3 comprises 14 residues. Trimming took 5 bases from V and 4 from J; bases not matched to a gene: 6. Germline CDR1 MNHEY, CDR2 SVGAGI. DNA of the CDR3: TGTGCCAGCAGTCAACAGGGGGTGGGCTATGGCTACACCTTC. It is translated as CASSQQGVGYGYTF.

V and J are TRBV20-1 and TRBJ1-5; TRBD1 matches at 10 bases. The CDR3 consists of 16 residues. Germline V lookup: CDR1 DFQATT, CDR2 SNEGSKA (reference sequence). V trimming: 3 bases; J trimming: 7 bases; junction bases outside the gene matches: 12. The CDR3 protein is CSASGPGTGDPQPQHF. In DNA form, the CDR3 reads TGCAGTGCTAGTGGGCCGGGGACAGGGGACCCGCAGCCCCAGCATTTT.

V is TRBV28 and J is TRBJ2-7; the D is unclear. The length of the CDR3 is 11 residues. V was pared by 6 bases and J by 6 bases, with 9 bases between. From germline, CDR1 is MDHEN and CDR2 SYDVKM. CDR3: CASSTILEQYF. CDR3 sequence (DNA): TGTGCCAGCAGCACCATACTCGAGCAGTACTTC.

The chain carries TRBV7-9 and TRBJ2-7; D may match TRBD1 or TRBD2 (5 bases each). This CDR3 comprises 14 residues. In germline, CDR1 is SEHNR, CDR2 FQNEAQ (reference sequence). V shed 4 bases and J shed 3 bases, with 13 bases lying between them. The DNA of the CDR3 is TGTGCCAGCAGCTCTCCGGGACGGATCTACGAGCAGTACTTC. Its protein product is CASSSPGRIYEQYF.

This clone has just one count. This chain links TRBV7-9 with TRBJ1-2; D might be TRBD1 (5 bases). V was trimmed by 6 bases and J by 3 bases, leaving 8 bases between them. CDR3 length equals 12 residues. Germline values: CDR1 SEHNR, CDR2 FQNEAQ (reference sequence). The CDR3 is CASSIGDYGYTF. The CDR3 DNA sequence: TGTGCCAGCAGTATAGGGGACTATGGCTACACCTTC.

The chain employs TRBV2 and TRBJ1-1; D ambiguous. This CDR3 is 12 amino acids long. CDR1 is SNHLY, CDR2 FYNNEI, per germline. The V end was cut by 5 bases, the J end by 3 bases, with 7 bases between. The CDR3 reads CASSQRYTEAFF. DNA of the CDR3: TGTGCCAGCAGTCAAAGGTACACTGAAGCTTTCTTT.

The rearrangement joins TRBV19 to TRBJ2-3, with 7 nucleotides matching TRBD2. The CDR3 has 14 amino acids. The V segment lost 8 bases and the J segment 1 base; nucleotides outside the gene matches: 6. CDR1 LNHDA and CDR2 SQIVND come from the germline V gene (reference sequence). Written as DNA, the CDR3 is TGTGCCAGTTGCGGGGCGGGGGGCACAGATACGCAGTATTTT. It is translated as CASCGAGGTDTQYF.

This sequence joins TRBV6-5 and TRBJ1-5; TRBD1 aligns across 10 bases. The germline V gene has CDR1 MNHEY and CDR2 SVGAGI. The CDR3 length is 16 residues. V was pared by 2 bases and J by 7 bases, with 8 bases of the junction left unmatched. CDR3 region: CASSYPGTGVGQPQHF. The CDR3 bases are TGTGCCAGCAGTTACCCGGGGACAGGGGTAGGACAGCCCCAGCATTTT.